This T cell receptor (beta chain) was sequenced during a study of blood T cell repertoires in COVID-19. Source study methods: Amplification of reference gene primers provided the estimated nucleated cell counts. Profiling relied on immunoSEQ multiplex PCR, and the TCRdb table lists in-frame clones only, not all of them. V, J and clone size reflect that table, while D and trimming were determined from the DNA. The data hold some 380,000 clones, with roughly 87% observed a single time. The CDR3 runs to 13 residues. V dropped 5 bases and J dropped 9; count of bases not matched to a gene: 7. The V gene's germline CDR1 is LGHNT and CDR2 FRNRAP.

The specimen was PBMCs or T cells enriched from blood (not recorded which). The gene calls are TRBV12-5 and TRBJ2-3; TRBD2 aligns across 8 bases. This receptor was identified in a woman aged 40 to 49 with acute COVID-19. The CDR3 loop is CASGPAGGATQYF. The CDR3 region has the DNA TGTGCTAGTGGTCCCGCCGGGGGGGCGACGCAGTATTTT.